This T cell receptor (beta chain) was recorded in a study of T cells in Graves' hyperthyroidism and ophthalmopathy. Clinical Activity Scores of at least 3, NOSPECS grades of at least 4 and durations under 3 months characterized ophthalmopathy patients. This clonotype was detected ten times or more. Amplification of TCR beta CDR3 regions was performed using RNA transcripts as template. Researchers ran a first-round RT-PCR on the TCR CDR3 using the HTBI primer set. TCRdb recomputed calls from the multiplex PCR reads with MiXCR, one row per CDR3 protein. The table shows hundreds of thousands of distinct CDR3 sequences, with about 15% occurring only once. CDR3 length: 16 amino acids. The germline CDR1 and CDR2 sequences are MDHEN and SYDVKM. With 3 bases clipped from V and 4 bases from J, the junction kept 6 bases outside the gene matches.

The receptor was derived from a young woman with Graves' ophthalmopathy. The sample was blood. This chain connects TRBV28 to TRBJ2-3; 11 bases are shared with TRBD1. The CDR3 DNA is TGTGCCAGCAGTTTTCCCGGGACAGGGGGAGCAGATACGCAGTATTTT. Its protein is CASSFPGTGGADTQYF.